The 4 T cell receptor beta chains given below trace back to one sample, sequenced in a study of blood T cell repertoires in COVID-19. Assay: immunoSEQ multiplex PCR; the TCRdb copy retains only in-frame clones and omits some. There are about 180,000 clones in the sample; around 84% occur only once, and 13% to 15% lies in the top ten. The material sequenced was PBMCs or T cells enriched from blood (not recorded which). These receptors all stem from a man aged 50-59 years who had recovered from COVID-19.

The gene calls are TRBV5-1 and TRBJ1-4; no clear D. V was pared by 5 bases and J by 10 bases, with 15 bases between. Germline V CDR1 and CDR2: SGHRS, YFSETQ. The CDR3 runs to 13 residues. Here the CDR3 DNA reads TGCGCCAGCAGTCCACCCACCGGGATAAAACTGTTTTTT. Residues: CASSPPTGIKLFF. Supplemented by reference TRBV5-1 and TRBJ1-4, the full variable domain reads KAGVTQTPRYLIKTRGQQVTLSCSPISGHRSVSWYQQTPGQGLQFLFEYFSETQRNKGNFPGRFSGRQFSNSRSEMNVSTLELGDSALYLCASSPPTGIKLFFGSGTQLSVL.

This chain joins TRBV19 and TRBJ1-5; 8 bases fit TRBD1. CDR3 length equals 16 residues. Trimming removed 5 bases from V and 9 bases from J; junction bases left unmatched: 15. Germline CDR1 LNHDA, CDR2 SQIVND (reference sequence). CDR3 coding DNA: TGTGCCAGTAGTGTGACCGGGACAGGCGGGGGTCGGCCCCAGCATTTT. Protein product: CASSVTGTGGGRPQHF.

With respect to this clone: A junction boundary mismatches the germline segment, possibly from a read error. CDR3 region: CASSLAGGPSETQYF. CDR3 in DNA: TGTGCTAGCAGCTTGGCAGGGGGCCCCTCAGAGACCCAGTACTTC. The chain joins TRBV7-7 to TRBJ2-5; TRBD1 matches at 8 bases. Germline V gene sequence: CDR1 SSHAT, CDR2 FNYEAQ (reference sequence). This CDR3 region has 15 residues.

V and J are TRBV9 and TRBJ1-2; D perhaps matches TRBD1 (5 bases). Trimming took off 0 bases at V and 5 bases at J, with 14 bases between the two ends. The CDR3 extends over 15 amino acids. Germline V gene data show CDR1 as SGDLS and CDR2 as YYNGEE. This CDR3 is CASSVEQAYTYGYTF. The CDR3 DNA follows: TGTGCCAGCAGCGTAGAACAGGCATACACTTATGGCTACACCTTC.